This T cell receptor beta chain is from a study of T cell clonality in common variable immunodeficiency. Clones were read by immunoSEQ multiplex PCR, and TCRdb kept only the in-frame ones, dropping some. This repertoire holds around 60,000 clones, and none appear only once. Study conclusions and caveats: Repertoire-complication correlations in CVID were limited by patient heterogeneity. Shared TCRbeta clones were fewer between CVID subjects than controls. Common variable immunodeficiency TCR beta sequences reportedly had fewer deletions and N-nucleotide insertions. CVID subjects had higher TCRbeta clonality than healthy controls, most marked in about a third.

To note about this clone: The antigen is unknown. The read falls 3 residues short of the CDR3 end, and the missing part is taken from the germline J gene.

V lost 8 bases to trimming and J lost 3 bases, with 10 bases between them. The CDR3 is 13 residues long. Germline V gene lookup returns CDR1 SEHNR and CDR2 FQNEAQ (reference sequence). Sequenced material: peripheral blood mononuclear cells. The TCR originated in a person aged 18 to 70 in good health. This chain uses TRBV7-9 with TRBJ1-4; no firm D call. The CDR3: CASEEVANEKLFF. The covered CDR3 bases are TGTGCCAGCGAAGAGGTTGCTAATGAAAAA.